This T cell receptor beta chain derives from a study of T cell responses to AZD1222 COVID-19 vaccine. Study outcomes and limitations: AZD1222 recipients seropositive at baseline numbered only six or seven. Spike was spanned by vaccine-associated CD4 TCRs, with dominance at 160-218 and 743-854.

Profiled with immunoSEQ multiplex PCR; TCRdb holds only in-frame clones, not every one. Of approximately 160,000 clones listed, 90% were seen once; the top ten hold approximately 1.6%. This CDR3 contains 15 residues. Trimming at V came to 6 bases and at J to 9 bases, leaving 8 bases not matched to a gene. Germline CDR1 MNHEY, CDR2 SVGAGI. In regard to this clone: Its antigen remains unidentified.

The source was peripheral blood, collected on day 0 of AZD1222 vaccination. This TCR derives from an adult in good health. This sequence joins TRBV6-5 and TRBJ1-6; 10 bases align to TRBD1. The CDR3 spells CASRGVGQGSSPLHF. As DNA, the CDR3 is TGTGCCAGCAGGGGGGTGGGACAGGGGAGTTCACCCCTCCACTTT.